A selection of T cell receptor beta chains follows, all from one sample in a study of blood T cell repertoires in COVID-19. Using immunoSEQ multiplex PCR, the repertoire was profiled, and TCRdb retains in-frame clones only, with some absent. The sample has about 310,000 clones, almost 90% seen once. Sequences were obtained from peripheral blood. The receptor source for this set is a woman aged 40 to 50 with COVID-19, enrolled during active disease. Both conserved end residues are part of each CDR3. Fields, in order: V gene, D gene, J gene, CDR3 protein. The D gene is left open where the match is weak.

TRBV30	TRBD1	TRBJ1-6	CAWSLDRAGSPLHF
TRBV6-5	TRBD1	TRBJ1-5	CASSYRTGAKQPQHF
TRBV5-1	TRBD1	TRBJ2-2	CASNPQGASNTGELFF
TRBV30	NA	TRBJ1-3	CALTESSGNTIYF
TRBV29-1	TRBD1	TRBJ2-5	CSAKPQGQYQETQYF
TRBV27	TRBD1	TRBJ1-3	CASSPRTGGAWAGNTIYF
TRBV7-8	TRBD2	TRBJ2-7	CASSLVAAGAYEQYF
TRBV27	NA	TRBJ2-7	CASTMGGGGGEQYF
TRBV5-4	TRBD2	TRBJ2-5	CASGGHQETQYF
TRBV15	NA	TRBJ2-2	CATSRDRPGTGELFF
TRBV9	NA	TRBJ2-7	CASSPSPGWEQYF
TRBV5-4	NA	TRBJ2-1	CASSLGLDGHNEQFF
TRBV7-6	TRBD1	TRBJ1-5	CASSPDRVHPQHF
TRBV6-5	NA	TRBJ2-3	CASSYSGQSADTQYF
TRBV19	TRBD1	TRBJ1-1	CASSIDRDSLTEAFF
TRBV11-3	NA	TRBJ1-1	CASSFSQNTEAFF
TRBV6-2/TRBV6-3	TRBD2	TRBJ2-3	CASSYSEREFVTDTQYF
TRBV28	TRBD1	TRBJ1-4	CASHRGQSRSEKLFF
TRBV7-9	NA	TRBJ2-7	CASSYIRQSGVYEQYF
TRBV6-4	NA	TRBJ1-5	CASSAYLDQPQHF
TRBV28	NA	TRBJ1-5	CATTGNNQPQHF
TRBV6-5	TRBD1	TRBJ1-2	CASNTGALYGYTF
TRBV28	TRBD1	TRBJ1-2	CASSLLRPAGTGNYGYTF
TRBV21-1	NA	TRBJ2-7	CASSIPGQGQYEQYF
TRBV5-6	TRBD1	TRBJ2-3	CASSQTGGDTDTQYF
TRBV28	NA	TRBJ1-5	CASSRPGTFQPQHF
TRBV7-9	NA	TRBJ1-5	CASSSGGVRGQPQHF
TRBV6-2/TRBV6-3	TRBD2	TRBJ2-2	CASSYPGLAGNTGELFF
TRBV7-3	NA	TRBJ2-1	CASSQVYNEQFF
TRBV20-1	NA	TRBJ2-2	CSASTLVYPNTGELFF
TRBV11-2	NA	TRBJ1-6	CASSFTGSSYNSPLHF
TRBV20-1	TRBD2	TRBJ2-7	CSASFPSGYYEQYF
TRBV5-4	TRBD1	TRBJ1-4	CATTRGPREKLFF
TRBV19	NA	TRBJ2-7	CASSTAAPYEQYF
TRBV10-2	TRBD1	TRBJ1-1	CASSVLSGTGGTEAFF
TRBV7-2	TRBD1	TRBJ1-5	CASSLAGTANQPQHF
TRBV5-1	NA	TRBJ2-7	CASSFGRTATYEQYF
TRBV7-9	TRBD1	TRBJ1-5	CASSRDRGESNQPQHF
TRBV2	NA	TRBJ1-1	CASRLMSGEAFF
TRBV7-3	TRBD1	TRBJ2-1	CASSQGAGRNNEQFF
TRBV28	NA	TRBJ2-7	CASKPGTPYEQYF
TRBV18	NA	TRBJ2-3	CASSSDRTTDTQYF
TRBV30	NA	TRBJ2-1	CAWSGGLLRSYNEQFF
TRBV29-1	NA	TRBJ1-5	CSVVVQSNQPQHF
TRBV6-2/TRBV6-3	NA	TRBJ2-6	CASSIPRGPSGANVLTF
TRBV19	NA	TRBJ1-2	CASRAGAAQANYGYTF
TRBV5-1	TRBD2	TRBJ2-7	CASSSRVAGPYEQYF